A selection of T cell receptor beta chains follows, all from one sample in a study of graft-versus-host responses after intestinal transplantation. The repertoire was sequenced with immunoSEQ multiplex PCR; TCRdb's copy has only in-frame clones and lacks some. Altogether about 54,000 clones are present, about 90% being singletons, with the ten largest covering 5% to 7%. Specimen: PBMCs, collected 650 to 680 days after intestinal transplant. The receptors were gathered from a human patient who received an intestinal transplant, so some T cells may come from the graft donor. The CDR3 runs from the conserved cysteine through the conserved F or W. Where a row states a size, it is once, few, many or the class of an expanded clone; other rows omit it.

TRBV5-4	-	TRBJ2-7	CASSWDRNYEQYF
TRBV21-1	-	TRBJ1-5	CASTTPHRRSNQPQHF
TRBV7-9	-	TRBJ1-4	CASSYLGRDEKLFF
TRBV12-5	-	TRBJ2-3	CASAAWRGGDTQYF
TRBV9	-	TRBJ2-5	CASSVGTSPSGQYF
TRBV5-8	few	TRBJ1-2	CASSTGTGERGYTF
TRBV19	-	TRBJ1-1	CASSIIITGMNTEAFF
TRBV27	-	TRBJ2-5	CASRGLAGAQETQYF
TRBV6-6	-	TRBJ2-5	CASRMETGVVETQYF
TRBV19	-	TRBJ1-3	CASNVGRFDSGNTIYF
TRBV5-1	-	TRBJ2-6	CASSLAAGSSGANVLTF
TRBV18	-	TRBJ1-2	CASSPEGPYGYTF
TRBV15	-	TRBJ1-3	CATSRDRGTSGNTIYF
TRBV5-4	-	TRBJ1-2	CASSSDEWAGYTF
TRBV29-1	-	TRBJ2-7	CSVGGANYEQYF
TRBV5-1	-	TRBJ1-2	CASSRAGTGANYGYTF
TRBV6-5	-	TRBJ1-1	CASSFSPQGVFTEAFF
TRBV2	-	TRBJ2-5	CASGRGGRGPQYF
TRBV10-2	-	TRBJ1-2	CARVSWDGYTF